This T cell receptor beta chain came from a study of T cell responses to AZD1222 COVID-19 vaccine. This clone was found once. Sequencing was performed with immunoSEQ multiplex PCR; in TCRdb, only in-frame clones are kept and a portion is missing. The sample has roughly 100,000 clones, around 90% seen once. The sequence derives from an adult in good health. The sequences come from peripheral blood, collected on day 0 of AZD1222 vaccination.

The CDR3 is CAIMDSTSYEQYF. In nucleotides, the CDR3 is TGTGCCATCATGGACTCTACTTCCTACGAGCAGTACTTC. The chain couples TRBV28 to TRBJ2-7; the D gene is possibly TRBD2 (5 bases). Per the germline V gene, CDR1 is MDHEN and CDR2 is SYDVKM. Trimming pared 10 bases from V and 1 base from J, leaving 14 bases between. The length of the CDR3 is 13 residues. The variable domain in full, with the rest retrieved from reference TRBV28 and TRBJ2-7, is DVKVTQSSRYLVKRTGEKVFLECVQDMDHENMFWYRQDPGLGLRLIYFSYDVKMKEKGDIPEGYSVSREKKERFSLILESASTNQTSMYLCAIMDSTSYEQYFGPGTRLTVT.